The 18 T cell receptor beta chains in this list originate from one sample, sequenced in a study of blood T cell repertoires in COVID-19. The table came from immunoSEQ multiplex PCR; TCRdb's copy has only in-frame clones and leaves some out. The repertoire holds a few hundred thousand clones, with roughly 90% as singletons. Sequenced sample: peripheral blood. The receptors were sampled from a woman between 25 and 40 years old with acute or convalescent COVID-19.

The chain uses TRBV7-9 and TRBJ2-1, with D tentatively TRBD2 (6 bases). The CDR3 has 14 amino acids. Trimming took 3 bases from V and 8 from J, leaving 14 bases between them. Germline V CDR1 and CDR2: SEHNR, FQNEAQ (reference sequence). The CDR3 sequence is CASSFGRGWDEQFF. The CDR3 DNA follows: TGTGCCAGCAGCTTTGGGCGGGGCTGGGATGAGCAGTTCTTC.

The chain recombines TRBV6-5 with TRBJ2-7; 9 nucleotides agree with TRBD2. The V segment lost 0 bases and the J segment 2 bases; nucleotides outside the gene matches: 2. There are 15 residues in the CDR3. Per germline, CDR1 MNHEY and CDR2 SVGAGI. CDR3 in amino acids: CASSYSGTSTYEQYF. The CDR3, as DNA: TGTGCCAGCAGTTACTCCGGGACTAGCACCTACGAGCAGTACTTC.

This chain joins TRBV5-4 and TRBJ2-1; TRBD2 matches at 8 bases. Trimming cost V 4 bases and J 6 bases; bases outside gene matches: 9. Germline CDR1 and CDR2: SGHNT and YYREEE (reference sequence). CDR3 length: 15 amino acids. This CDR3 is CASSGAGVAGNEQFF. CDR3 in DNA: TGTGCCAGCAGCGGAGCGGGAGTAGCGGGCAATGAGCAGTTCTTC.

The chain is built from TRBV30 and TRBJ1-2; TRBD1 is a possible D gene (5 bases). Germline-derived CDR1 and CDR2 are GTSNPN and SVGIG (reference sequence). V gave up 2 bases and J gave up 6 bases, with 16 bases separating them. The CDR3 totals 14 residues. The DNA for the CDR3 is TGTGCCTGGAGTACCCTCTGGGGGGGAGATGGCTACACCTTC. Its protein product is CAWSTLWGGDGYTF.

This clone was recorded once. This CDR3 is CASSLRQGHQPQHF. In nucleotides, the CDR3 is TGTGCCAGCAGTTTAAGGCAGGGACACCAGCCCCAGCATTTT. This sequence joins TRBV28 and TRBJ1-5, with D tentatively TRBD1 (6 bases). Germline CDR1 reads MDHEN; CDR2 reads SYDVKM. V was shortened by 2 bases and J by 7 bases, with 12 bases between the two germline ends. The CDR3 runs 14 residues. The full variable domain, with the rest looked up from reference TRBV28 and TRBJ1-5, is DVKVTQSSRYLVKRTGEKVFLECVQDMDHENMFWYRQDPGLGLRLIYFSYDVKMKEKGDIPEGYSVSREKKERFSLILESASTNQTSMYLCASSLRQGHQPQHFGDGTRLSIL.

This chain uses TRBV2 with TRBJ1-1, with a weak D call TRBD1 (5 bases). Deletions cut 5 bases from V and 1 base from J, with 11 bases between. This CDR3 has 14 residues. The germline gives CDR1 SNHLY, CDR2 FYNNEI. Written as DNA, the CDR3 is TGTGCCAGCAGTCTTACAGGACCGAACACTGAAGCTTTCTTT. This encodes CASSLTGPNTEAFF. Looking up the rest from reference TRBV2 and TRBJ1-1 gives the full variable domain: EPEVTQTPSHQVTQMGQEVILRCVPISNHLYFYWYRQILGQKVEFLVSFYNNEISEKSEIFDDQFSVERPDGSNFTLKIRSTKLEDSAMYFCASSLTGPNTEAFFGQGTRLTVV.

This clone was seen a handful of times. J is TRBJ2-7 and V is TRBV11-2, with TRBD1 matching 9 bases. This CDR3 contains 16 residues. V was clipped by 6 bases and J by 2 bases; unmatched bases: 11. Per the germline V gene, CDR1 is SGHAT and CDR2 is FQNNGV. CDR3 protein: CASRRISGQGPYEQYF. The CDR3 DNA reads TGTGCCAGCAGACGTATCTCGGGACAGGGACCCTACGAGCAGTACTTC.

The sample holds one count of this clone. V usage is TRBV4-1 and J usage is TRBJ2-1, with D possibly being TRBD1 (6 bases). Germline loops: CDR1 MGHRA, CDR2 YSYEKL. The CDR3 spans 13 residues. The V end lost 6 bases, the J end lost 8 bases, and 14 bases lay between the germline ends. The CDR3 is CASRYTGSHEQFF. CDR3 coding DNA: TGCGCCAGCAGGTATACAGGGTCCCATGAGCAGTTCTTC.

V is TRBV2 and J is TRBJ2-7; D perhaps matches TRBD1 (5 bases). The CDR3 runs to 12 residues. Trimming removed 3 bases at V and 6 bases at J, with 9 bases between. Germline V gene data show CDR1 as SNHLY and CDR2 as FYNNEI. The CDR3 region has the DNA TGTGCCAGCAGTGACAGGGTTAGCGAGCAGTACTTC. The encoded protein is CASSDRVSEQYF.

This chain uses TRBV6-5 with TRBJ2-7, with 9 bases fitting TRBD1. The V gene end was trimmed by 6 bases and the J gene end by 3 bases; junction bases not matched to a gene: 3. CDR1 and CDR2 from the germline V gene are MNHEY and SVGAGI. The CDR3 sequence is 13 residues long. The CDR3 bases are TGTGCCAGCAGGAGGACAGGGGTCTACGAGCAGTACTTC. Translating gives CASRRTGVYEQYF.

J is TRBJ2-3 and V is TRBV23-1; TRBD2 agrees at 10 bases. TRBV23-1 is flagged as an ORF with uncertain function. V lost 0 bases to trimming and J lost 2 bases; unmatched junction nucleotides: 17. The CDR3 runs to 21 residues. The CDR3 reads CASSQSQDLASGRCPTDTQYF. The CDR3 DNA follows: TGCGCCAGCAGTCAATCACAGGACCTCGCTAGCGGGAGATGTCCCACAGATACGCAGTATTTT.

The chain has TRBV12-3 or TRBV12-4 and TRBJ1-2; D remains unclear. Trimming took 2 bases from V and 6 from J, leaving 10 bases between them. This CDR3 comprises 13 residues. In DNA, the CDR3 is TGTGCCAGCAGTTTACTGATACGGGATGGCTACACCTTC. This codes for CASSLLIRDGYTF.

This sequence joins TRBV19 and TRBJ1-2; 7 bases agree with TRBD1. Germline V gene data show CDR1 as LNHDA and CDR2 as SQIVND (reference sequence). Unmatched junction bases numbered 1, after V lost 2 bases and J lost 4 bases. The CDR3 spans 13 residues. The CDR3 sequence is CASSIRQGYGYTF. The CDR3 DNA follows: TGTGCCAGTAGTATACGACAGGGCTATGGCTACACCTTC. Drawing the rest from reference TRBV19 and TRBJ1-2, the complete variable domain is DGGITQSPKYLFRKEGQNVTLSCEQNLNHDAMYWYRQDPGQGLRLIYYSQIVNDFQKGDIAEGYSVSREKKESFPLTVTSAQKNPTAFYLCASSIRQGYGYTFGSGTRLTVV.

V usage is TRBV6-6 and J usage is TRBJ1-2; D might be TRBD1 (6 bases). The V gene lost 4 bases and the J gene lost 8 bases, with 14 bases spanning the gap. The germline V gene has CDR1 MNHNY and CDR2 SVGAGI (reference sequence). The CDR3 runs to 13 residues. CDR3 coding DNA: TGTGCCAGCAGTTCCTACTCAGGGGAGGGCTACACCTTC. Translated: CASSSYSGEGYTF.

The V and J genes are TRBV5-6 and TRBJ2-7; 14 bases are a match to TRBD2. This CDR3 has 17 amino acids. V was clipped by 6 bases and J by 3 bases; unmatched bases: 11. The germline gives CDR1 SGHDT, CDR2 YYEEEE. CDR3 DNA: TGTGCCAGCACCGTAAAGGGACTAGCGGGAGTCCGCTACGAGCAGTACTTC. It yields the protein CASTVKGLAGVRYEQYF.

This clone was found a few times. The chain couples TRBV6-5 to TRBJ2-7; D gene ambiguous. The CDR3 has 12 amino acids. V was cut by 4 bases and J by 4 bases, with 8 bases left in between. Germline assignment: CDR1 MNHEY and CDR2 SVGAGI. The CDR3 DNA follows: TGTGCCAGCAGTTCGGTCGAATACGAGCAGTACTTC. Protein product: CASSSVEYEQYF.

This clone has only one observation. The gene calls are TRBV27 and TRBJ1-4, with 10 positions matching TRBD1. The CDR3 is 13 residues long. V was pared by 6 bases and J by 10 bases, with 5 bases of the junction left unmatched. CDR1 MNHEY and CDR2 SMNVEV come from the germline V gene (reference sequence). The CDR3 DNA reads as TGTGCCAGCAGCGACAGGGGGCTTGGAAAACTGTTTTTT. Translation gives CASSDRGLGKLFF.

As regards this clone: The junction shows a germline mismatch at one end, possibly a read error. The chain has TRBV4-1 and TRBJ1-2; TRBD1 aligns across 7 bases. CDR1 is MGHRA, CDR2 YSYEKL, per germline. The CDR3 is made up of 16 amino acids. CDR3 region: CARSRPGQVRNYGYTF. The CDR3 DNA reads as TGCGCCCGCAGCCGACCAGGACAGGTTAGAAACTATGGCTACACCTTC.